This T cell receptor (beta chain) was sequenced for a study of early T cells in non-severe SARS-CoV-2 infection. The CDR3 sequence is 15 residues long. V gave up 8 bases and J gave up 2 bases; unmatched junction bases: 9. CDR1 and CDR2 (germline): MNHEY, SMNVEV (reference sequence). In its sample, this clonotype was seen a few times. TCRdb redid the calling of the 5' RACE reads with MiXCR, one entry per CDR3 protein. The repertoire holds approximately 50,000 distinct CDR3 sequences, with 8.2% as singletons. This sequence was found in an adult who was a healthcare worker with PCR-confirmed SARS-CoV-2 infection or an uninfected control (not recorded which). J is TRBJ2-7 and V is TRBV27; TRBD2 matches at 10 bases. Sequencing was carried out using whole blood. CDR3 bases: TGTGCCAGCCCTGCGACTAGCGGGCAGACCTACGAGCAGTACTTC. This codes for CASPATSGQTYEQYF.